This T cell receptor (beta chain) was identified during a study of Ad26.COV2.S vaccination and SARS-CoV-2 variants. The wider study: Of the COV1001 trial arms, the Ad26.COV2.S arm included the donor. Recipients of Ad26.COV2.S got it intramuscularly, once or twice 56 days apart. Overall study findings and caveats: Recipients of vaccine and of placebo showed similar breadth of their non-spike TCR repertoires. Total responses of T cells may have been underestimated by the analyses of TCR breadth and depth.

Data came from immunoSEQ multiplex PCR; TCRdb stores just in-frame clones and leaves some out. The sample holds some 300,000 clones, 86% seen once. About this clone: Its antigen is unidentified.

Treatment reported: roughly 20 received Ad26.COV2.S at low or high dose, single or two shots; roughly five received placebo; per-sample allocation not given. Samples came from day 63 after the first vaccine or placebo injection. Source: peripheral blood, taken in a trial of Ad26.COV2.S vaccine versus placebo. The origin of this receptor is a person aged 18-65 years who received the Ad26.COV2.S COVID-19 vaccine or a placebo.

The CDR3 loop is CASSIDEGSTEAFF. DNA of the CDR3: TGTGCCAGTAGTATAGATGAGGGGAGCACTGAAGCTTTCTTT. This chain connects TRBV19 to TRBJ1-1, with D possibly TRBD1 on 5 matching bases. Trimming took off 0 bases at V and 4 bases at J, with 9 bases between the two ends. CDR1 is LNHDA and CDR2 is SQIVND in the germline V gene (reference sequence). This CDR3 is 14 amino acids long.